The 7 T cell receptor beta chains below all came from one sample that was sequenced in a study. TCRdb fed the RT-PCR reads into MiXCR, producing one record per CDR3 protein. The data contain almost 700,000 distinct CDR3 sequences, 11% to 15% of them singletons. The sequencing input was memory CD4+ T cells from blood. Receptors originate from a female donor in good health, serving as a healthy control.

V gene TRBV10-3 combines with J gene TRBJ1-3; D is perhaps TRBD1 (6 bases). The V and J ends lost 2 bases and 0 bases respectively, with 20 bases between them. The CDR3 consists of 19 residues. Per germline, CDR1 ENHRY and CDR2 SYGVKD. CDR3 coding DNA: TGTGCCATCAGTGAGCACCCCCAGAACAGGGTCCTCTCTGGAAACACCATATATTTT. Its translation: CAISEHPQNRVLSGNTIYF.

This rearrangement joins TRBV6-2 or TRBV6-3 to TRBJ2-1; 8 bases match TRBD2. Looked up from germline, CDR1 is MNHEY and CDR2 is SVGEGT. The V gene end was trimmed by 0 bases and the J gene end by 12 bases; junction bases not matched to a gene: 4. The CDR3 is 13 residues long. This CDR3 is CASSYSDGTRQFF. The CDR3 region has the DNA TGTGCCAGCAGTTACTCTGACGGGACTAGGCAGTTCTTC.

CDR3 DNA sequence: TGTGCCAGCAGCCCAGCTGAGTTCTCCTACAATGAGCAGTTCTTC. This translates into CASSPAEFSYNEQFF. The chain uses TRBV7-8 and TRBJ2-1; D not certain. The length of the CDR3 is 15 residues. The V gene lost 5 bases and the J gene lost 0 bases, with 11 bases spanning the gap. Germline V gene sequence: CDR1 SGHVS, CDR2 FQNEAQ.

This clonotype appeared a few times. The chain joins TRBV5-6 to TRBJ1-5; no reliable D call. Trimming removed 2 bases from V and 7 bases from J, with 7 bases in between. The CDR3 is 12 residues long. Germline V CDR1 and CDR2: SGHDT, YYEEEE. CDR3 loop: CASSFMMQPQHF. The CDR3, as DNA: TGTGCCAGCAGCTTTATGATGCAGCCCCAGCATTTT.

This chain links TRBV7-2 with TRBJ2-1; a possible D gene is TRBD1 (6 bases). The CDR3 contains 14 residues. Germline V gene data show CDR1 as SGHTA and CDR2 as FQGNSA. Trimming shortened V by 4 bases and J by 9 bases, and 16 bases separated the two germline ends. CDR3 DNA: TGTGCCAGCAGCTCATTCCGGGACATCGTTGAGCAGTTCTTC. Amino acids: CASSSFRDIVEQFF. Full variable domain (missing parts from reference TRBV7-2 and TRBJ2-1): GAGVSQSPSNKVTEKGKDVELRCDPISGHTALYWYRQSLGQGLEFLIYFQGNSAPDKSGLPSDRFSAERTGGSVSTLTIQRTQQEDSAVYLCASSSFRDIVEQFFGPGTRLTVL.

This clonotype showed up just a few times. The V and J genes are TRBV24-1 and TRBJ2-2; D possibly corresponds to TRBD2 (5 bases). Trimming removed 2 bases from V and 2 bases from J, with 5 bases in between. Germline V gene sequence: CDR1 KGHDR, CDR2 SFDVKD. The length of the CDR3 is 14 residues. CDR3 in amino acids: CATSDWTNTGELFF. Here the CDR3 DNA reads TGTGCCACCAGTGATTGGACTAACACCGGGGAGCTGTTTTTT.

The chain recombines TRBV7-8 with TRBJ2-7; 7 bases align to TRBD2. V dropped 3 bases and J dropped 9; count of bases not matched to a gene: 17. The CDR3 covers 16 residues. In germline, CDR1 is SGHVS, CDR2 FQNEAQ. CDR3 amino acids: CASSLGREPPLVLQYF. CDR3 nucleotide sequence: TGTGCCAGCAGCTTGGGGAGGGAGCCCCCTCTGGTCCTGCAGTACTTC.